A single sample is the source of the 24 T cell receptor beta chains below, sequenced in a study of blood T cell repertoires in COVID-19. The repertoire was sequenced with immunoSEQ multiplex PCR; TCRdb's copy has only in-frame clones and lacks some. The sample lists around 250,000 clones, just over 85% occurring once. Sequenced material: peripheral blood. These receptor sequences come from a woman in her 30s with active or convalescent COVID-19.

The chain uses TRBV4-2 and TRBJ1-2; 8 positions match TRBD1. V lost 1 base, J lost 5 bases, and 3 bases stayed unmatched. This CDR3 comprises 14 residues. CDR1 is LGHNA and CDR2 is YNFKEQ in the germline V gene. The CDR3 here is CASSQVTGVYGYTF. CDR3 coding DNA: TGTGCCAGCAGCCAAGTGACAGGGGTGTATGGCTACACCTTC.

This clone turned up a few times. The DNA of the CDR3 is TGTGCCAGCGTGGGGGCCCCGGGGACTGAAGCTTTCTTT. Protein product: CASVGAPGTEAFF. The genes are TRBV21-1 and TRBJ1-1; the table's D call TRBD1 went unverified against the DNA. TRBV21-1 is termed a pseudogene. The CDR3 loop spans 13 amino acids.

The V gene is TRBV14, the J gene TRBJ1-1, with D unclear. CDR1 is SGHDN and CDR2 is FVKESK in the germline V gene. The CDR3 is made up of 13 amino acids. V lost 5 bases, J lost 8 bases, and 15 bases lay in between. The CDR3 nucleotides read TGTGCCAGCAGCGCCCATTCGGGAGCCGAAGCTTTCTTT. It translates to CASSAHSGAEAFF.

The chain employs TRBV5-1 and TRBJ2-5; TRBD2 matches at 12 bases. CDR3 length: 17 amino acids. The V gene's germline CDR1 is SGHRS and CDR2 YFSETQ. J lost 5 bases, V lost 0 bases, and 8 bases had no gene match. CDR3 nucleotide sequence: TGCGCCAGCAGCTTGGCCGCTAGCGGGGGGGCTCGGGAGACCCAGTACTTC. This gives the protein CASSLAASGGARETQYF. The full variable domain, its missing parts supplied by reference TRBV5-1 and TRBJ2-5, is KAGVTQTPRYLIKTRGQQVTLSCSPISGHRSVSWYQQTPGQGLQFLFEYFSETQRNKGNFPGRFSGRQFSNSRSEMNVSTLELGDSALYLCASSLAASGGARETQYFGPGTRLLVL.

The chain combines TRBV7-9 with TRBJ2-3; the match to TRBD1 covers 7 bases. Germline lookup yields CDR1 SEHNR and CDR2 FQNEAQ (reference sequence). The CDR3 contains 14 residues. Trimming took 4 bases from V and 4 from J; bases not matched to a gene: 5. The CDR3 region has the DNA TGTGCCAGCAGCTATCCCCAGGGGGCAGATACGCAGTATTTT. Its translation is CASSYPQGADTQYF.

This chain connects TRBV6-2 or TRBV6-3 to TRBJ1-6, with TRBD1 matching over 9 bases. Trimming took 2 bases from V and 7 from J; bases not matched to a gene: 6. CDR3 size: 16 residues. Germline CDR1 reads MNHEY; CDR2 reads SVGEGT. The CDR3 sequence is CASSYPGQGKNSPLHF. DNA for the CDR3: TGTGCCAGCAGTTACCCTGGACAGGGGAAGAATTCACCCCTCCACTTT.

The rearrangement links TRBV11-2 to TRBJ1-2; possibly TRBD1 for D (6 bases). CDR3 length equals 16 residues. Trimming stripped 5 bases from V and 0 bases from J, with 16 bases between. CDR1 and CDR2 from the germline V gene are SGHAT and FQNNGV. The CDR3 sequence: CASSPSTGRANYGYTF. CDR3 nucleotide sequence: TGTGCCAGCAGCCCATCAACAGGGCGGGCTAACTATGGCTACACCTTC.

This chain links TRBV19 with TRBJ1-1; weak D call: TRBD1 (5 bases). CDR3 length: 13 residues. Germline CDR1 reads LNHDA; CDR2 reads SQIVND (reference sequence). Trimming pared 1 base from V and 8 bases from J, leaving 11 bases between. The chain's CDR3 is CASSIAGSTEAFF. The CDR3 DNA is TGTGCCAGTAGTATAGCAGGGTCGACAGAAGCTTTCTTT. The full variable domain, with the rest looked up from reference TRBV19 and TRBJ1-1, is DGGITQSPKYLFRKEGQNVTLSCEQNLNHDAMYWYRQDPGQGLRLIYYSQIVNDFQKGDIAEGYSVSREKKESFPLTVTSAQKNPTAFYLCASSIAGSTEAFFGQGTRLTVV.

The chain has TRBV6-5 and TRBJ2-3; D perhaps matches TRBD2 (7 bases). Germline V gives CDR1 MNHEY, CDR2 SVGAGI. V was pared by 6 bases and J by 7 bases, with 14 bases between. This CDR3 has 13 amino acids. The CDR3 bases are TGTGCCAGCAGAAACCGGGGGGCAAATACGCAGTATTTT. Its protein is CASRNRGANTQYF.

The chain carries TRBV10-3 and TRBJ2-7; 9 bases line up with TRBD1. With V trimmed by 6 bases and J by 3 bases, 9 bases remained unmatched. From germline, CDR1 is ENHRY and CDR2 SYGVKD. The CDR3 spans 15 residues. In DNA, the CDR3 is TGTGCCATCAGATCGGGACAGGGTGGGGTCTACGAGCAGTACTTC. Encoded protein: CAIRSGQGGVYEQYF.

The V gene is TRBV27, the J gene TRBJ2-5; 10 bases align to TRBD1. In germline, CDR1 is MNHEY, CDR2 SMNVEV (reference sequence). This CDR3 region has 15 residues. Trimming took 5 bases from V and 1 from J; bases not matched to a gene: 4. The CDR3 sequence: CASSPGTGVQETQYF. DNA of the CDR3: TGTGCCAGCAGTCCCGGGACAGGGGTCCAAGAGACCCAGTACTTC.

This chain connects TRBV29-1 to TRBJ2-5; 10 nucleotides line up with TRBD2. The CDR3 extends over 13 amino acids. Germline-derived CDR1 and CDR2 are SQVTM and ANQGSEA. Trimming cost V 6 bases and J 4 bases; bases outside gene matches: 5. The CDR3 sequence is CSVRLAGGETQYF. CDR3 bases: TGCAGCGTCAGACTAGCGGGCGGAGAGACCCAGTACTTC.

J is TRBJ1-1 and V is TRBV5-1, with 10 nucleotides matching TRBD1. CDR1 SGHRS and CDR2 YFSETQ come from the germline V gene. The trim removed 4 bases at V and 5 bases at J, leaving 8 bases unmatched. The CDR3 has 15 amino acids. The CDR3 DNA follows: TGCGCCAGCAGCGCCGGACAGGGGGGCGGTACTGAAGCTTTCTTT. Protein sequence: CASSAGQGGGTEAFF.

This chain connects TRBV15 to TRBJ2-1, with 10 bases aligning to TRBD2. Trimming cost V 1 base and J 5 bases; bases outside gene matches: 5. The CDR3 extends over 16 amino acids. CDR1 LNHNV and CDR2 YYDKDF come from the germline V gene (reference sequence). The chain's CDR3 is CATSRGASGGNNEQFF. The CDR3 bases are TGTGCCACCAGCAGAGGGGCTAGCGGGGGAAACAATGAGCAGTTCTTC.

The sample holds one count of this clone. This sequence joins TRBV25-1 and TRBJ1-5; the D gene is possibly TRBD1 (5 bases). The germline V and J ends were trimmed by 4 bases and 0 bases, with 13 bases remaining between them. Germline V gene data show CDR1 as MGHDK and CDR2 as SYGVNS. The CDR3 is 16 amino acids. CDR3 bases: TGTGCCAGCAGTGGTGTGCAGGGCAATAGCAATCAGCCCCAGCATTTT. It is translated as CASSGVQGNSNQPQHF.

V gene TRBV6-5 combines with J gene TRBJ1-2; no reliable D call. Germline CDR1 MNHEY, CDR2 SVGAGI. CDR3 length: 16 amino acids. V dropped 0 bases and J dropped 0 bases, with 11 bases sitting between them. CDR3 in DNA: TGTGCCAGCAGTTACTCGATGGTACTCTCTAACTATGGCTACACCTTC. Its protein is CASSYSMVLSNYGYTF.

The CDR3 reads CATSGLQDTDTQYF. CDR3 DNA sequence: TGTGCCACCAGTGGCCTACAGGACACAGATACGCAGTATTTT. This chain uses TRBV24-1 with TRBJ2-3, with a tentative D call TRBD1 (5 bases). The CDR3 consists of 14 residues. Trimming removed 5 bases at V and 2 bases at J, with 10 bases between. Looked up from germline, CDR1 is KGHDR and CDR2 is SFDVKD.

This clone appeared a single time. The J gene is TRBJ1-5, the V gene TRBV27; the D is unclear. The CDR3 loop spans 17 amino acids. CDR1 and CDR2 (germline): MNHEY, SMNVEV (reference sequence). Trimming cost V 8 bases and J 2 bases, with 22 bases left between them. CDR3 nucleotide sequence: TGTGCCAGCGGACTCCCCCCCGGGCGAGGAGGCAATCAGCCCCAGCATTTT. It codes for CASGLPPGRGGNQPQHF.

The chain couples TRBV14 to TRBJ2-7; TRBD1 matches 7 bases. The germline V gene encodes CDR1 SGHDN and CDR2 FVKESK. With V trimmed by 5 bases and J by 1 base, 5 bases remained unmatched. This CDR3 has 14 residues. The CDR3 nucleotides read TGTGCCAGCAGCAAGGGACAGAATTCCTACGAGCAGTACTTC. This codes for CASSKGQNSYEQYF. Combining the CDR3 with reference TRBV14 and TRBJ2-7 gives the whole variable domain EAGVTQFPSHSVIEKGQTVTLRCDPISGHDNLYWYRRVMGKEIKFLLHFVKESKQDESGMPNNRFLAERTGGTYSTLKVQPAELEDSGVYFCASSKGQNSYEQYFGPGTRLTVT.

The chain carries TRBV5-5 and TRBJ2-7; 8 positions match TRBD1. Trimming at V came to 4 bases and at J to 0 bases, leaving 12 bases not matched to a gene. The CDR3 runs to 17 residues. Germline V gene data show CDR1 as SGHKS and CDR2 as YYEKEE (reference sequence). The CDR3 region is CASSRHRGTGFSYEQYF. CDR3 DNA: TGTGCCAGCAGCCGCCACCGCGGGACAGGCTTCTCCTACGAGCAGTACTTC.

This clone has only one observation. V usage is TRBV7-2 and J usage is TRBJ2-1; D is possibly TRBD2 (6 bases). Trimming removed 7 bases from V and 7 bases from J, with 14 bases in between. In germline, CDR1 is SGHTA, CDR2 FQGNSA. The CDR3 has 13 residues. CDR3 in DNA: TGTGCCAGCAACTACCCAGGACTAAATGAGCAGTTCTTC. Residues: CASNYPGLNEQFF.

This chain joins TRBV9 and TRBJ2-3; the match to TRBD1 covers 9 bases. The CDR3 covers 15 residues. V dropped 6 bases and J dropped 3; count of bases not matched to a gene: 8. Germline assignment: CDR1 SGDLS and CDR2 YYNGEE. CDR3 sequence reads: CASIPGDRGTDTQYF. Here the CDR3 DNA reads TGTGCCAGCATCCCCGGAGACAGGGGGACAGATACGCAGTATTTT.

V and J are TRBV2 and TRBJ2-3; the D is unclear. The length of the CDR3 is 12 residues. CDR1 SNHLY and CDR2 FYNNEI come from the germline V gene. Deletions cut 3 bases from V and 6 bases from J, with 7 bases between. The DNA of the CDR3 is TGTGCCAGCAGTGATAAGCCGGATACGCAGTATTTT. Translated, it gives CASSDKPDTQYF.

The genes are TRBV5-6 and TRBJ2-7; 10 bases are a match to TRBD1. CDR3 length equals 15 residues. Trimming took 2 bases from V and 7 from J; bases not matched to a gene: 9. Per the germline V gene, CDR1 is SGHDT and CDR2 is YYEEEE. CDR3 bases: TGTGCCAGCAGCTTTTTATCGACAGGGGGCTGGGAGCAGTACTTC. It is translated as CASSFLSTGGWEQYF.